Below, 21 T cell receptor beta chains from the same sample are listed, as sequenced in a study of T cell responses to AZD1222 COVID-19 vaccine. Data came from immunoSEQ multiplex PCR; TCRdb stores just in-frame clones and leaves some out. The sample has 180,000 or so clones; around 90% are singletons. The specimen comprised peripheral blood, sampled 28 days after the second AZD1222 dose. These receptors originate from an adult who received the AZD1222 COVID-19 vaccine.

This chain joins TRBV9 and TRBJ1-5; D gene uncertain. CDR1 is SGDLS and CDR2 is YYNGEE in the germline V gene. Trimming took off 0 bases at V and 0 bases at J, with 7 bases between the two ends. This CDR3 contains 15 residues. CDR3 region: CASSVGDNSNQPQHF. CDR3 nucleotide sequence: TGTGCCAGCAGCGTAGGGGATAATAGCAATCAGCCCCAGCATTTT.

The rearrangement uses TRBV10-1 and TRBJ1-6; 7 bases align to TRBD1. V shed 3 bases and J 0 bases; nucleotides not matched to a gene: 2. The CDR3 contains 16 residues. Looked up from germline, CDR1 is WNHNN and CDR2 is SYGVQD (reference sequence). CDR3 nucleotide sequence: TGCGCCAGCAGTGACAGGGGGGACTCCTATAATTCACCCCTCCACTTT. Amino acid sequence: CASSDRGDSYNSPLHF.

The chain joins TRBV10-3 to TRBJ1-5; D is unresolved. Germline assignment: CDR1 ENHRY and CDR2 SYGVKD. The CDR3 has 15 residues. V was shortened by 4 bases and J by 0 bases, with 10 bases between the two germline ends. CDR3 in DNA: TGTGCCATCAGTGTATCGGGGAATAGCAATCAGCCCCAGCATTTT. It is translated as CAISVSGNSNQPQHF.

The chain joins TRBV11-2 to TRBJ2-5; D remains ambiguous. The CDR3 sequence is 13 residues long. The germline V gene has CDR1 SGHAT and CDR2 FQNNGV. Trimming cost V 3 bases and J 2 bases, with 7 bases left between them. The CDR3 loop reads CASSFADQETQYF. Here the CDR3 DNA reads TGTGCCAGCAGCTTCGCCGATCAAGAGACCCAGTACTTC.

This rearrangement joins TRBV6-5 to TRBJ1-3; the D is unclear. The CDR3 totals 12 residues. V was trimmed by 7 bases and J by 0 bases, leaving 4 bases between them. Germline V lookup: CDR1 MNHEY, CDR2 SVGAGI. CDR3 sequence: CASTSSGNTIYF. The CDR3 DNA follows: TGTGCCAGCACGAGCTCTGGAAACACCATATATTTT.

This chain links TRBV18 with TRBJ2-5; 7 positions match TRBD2. Germline lookup yields CDR1 KGHSH and CDR2 LQKENI. The CDR3 has 15 amino acids. The trim removed 1 base at V and 2 bases at J, leaving 4 bases unmatched. CDR3 sequence reads: CASSPLGLQQETQYF. CDR3 nucleotides: TGTGCCAGCTCACCACTGGGACTACAACAAGAGACCCAGTACTTC.

The chain joins TRBV2 to TRBJ1-5; the D is unclear. V dropped 0 bases and J dropped 0 bases, with 12 bases sitting between them. CDR3 length: 17 amino acids. Germline lookup yields CDR1 SNHLY and CDR2 FYNNEI. The CDR3 DNA reads TGTGCCAGCAGTGAAGCGAACAAGGGATTTAGCAATCAGCCCCAGCATTTT. It yields the protein CASSEANKGFSNQPQHF.

The genes are TRBV12-3 or TRBV12-4 and TRBJ1-2; 7 bases are a match to TRBD1. V was clipped by 3 bases and J by 4 bases; unmatched bases: 2. This CDR3 spans 13 amino acids. The CDR3 DNA follows: TGTGCCAGCAGTTTTCGGGACAGCTATGGCTACACCTTC. Translated, it gives CASSFRDSYGYTF.

V gene TRBV7-9 combines with J gene TRBJ2-3, with 10 bases that match TRBD2. V was clipped by 0 bases and J by 3 bases; unmatched bases: 6. Germline V gene sequence: CDR1 SEHNR, CDR2 FQNEAQ (reference sequence). CDR3 size: 17 residues. CDR3 nucleotides: TGTGCCAGCAGCTTAGCGCATCCTAGCGGGAGTACAGATACGCAGTATTTT. It specifies CASSLAHPSGSTDTQYF. The full variable domain, with the rest looked up from reference TRBV7-9 and TRBJ2-3, is DTGVSQNPRHKITKRGQNVTFRCDPISEHNRLYWYRQTLGQGPEFLTYFQNEAQLEKSRLLSDRFSAERPKGSFSTLEIQRTEQGDSAMYLCASSLAHPSGSTDTQYFGPGTRLTVL.

V is TRBV7-9 and J is TRBJ1-1; D might be TRBD1 (6 bases). The CDR3 has 14 residues. Germline CDR1 and CDR2: SEHNR and FQNEAQ (reference sequence). The V end lost 5 bases, the J end lost 4 bases, and 14 bases lay between the germline ends. The CDR3 reads CASSLGGEGTEAFF. CDR3 sequence (DNA): TGTGCCAGCAGCCTAGGGGGGGAGGGCACTGAAGCTTTCTTT.

This clone showed up just once. The V call is TRBV10-3, the J call TRBJ2-5; TRBD2 might be the D (5 bases). The ends were cut back, 0 bases at V and 4 bases at J, with 12 bases in the middle. The CDR3 is 15 residues long. Germline V gives CDR1 ENHRY, CDR2 SYGVKD. The DNA for the CDR3 is TGTGCCATCAGTGAGTCGGCTGTACGGGGAGAGACCCAGTACTTC. Translation: CAISESAVRGETQYF.

The J gene is TRBJ2-7, the V gene TRBV5-4; 9 bases are shared with TRBD2. After removal of 4 bases from V and 2 bases from J, the junction contained 7 bases not matched to a gene. CDR3 length equals 15 residues. Germline CDR1 reads SGHNT; CDR2 reads YYREEE (reference sequence). DNA of the CDR3: TGTGCCAGCAGCCCGCGCGGGGGGGCAACCTACGAGCAGTACTTC. This translates into CASSPRGGATYEQYF.

This clone was observed a single time. This chain joins TRBV7-8 and TRBJ1-2, with TRBD1 identical over 7 bases. From germline, CDR1 is SGHVS and CDR2 FQNEAQ. With V trimmed by 2 bases and J by 4 bases, 7 bases remained unmatched. CDR3 length: 15 amino acids. The CDR3 sequence: CASSLTPTGSYGYTF. CDR3 nucleotides: TGTGCCAGCAGCTTAACACCGACAGGGAGCTATGGCTACACCTTC.

V is TRBV6-5 and J is TRBJ2-7, with 7 nucleotides matching TRBD1. The CDR3 totals 14 residues. Trimming removed 4 bases from V and 6 bases from J; junction bases left unmatched: 9. Germline V gives CDR1 MNHEY, CDR2 SVGAGI. The CDR3: CASSLVGGIGEQYF. CDR3 sequence (DNA): TGTGCCAGCAGTTTAGTAGGGGGCATTGGCGAGCAGTACTTC.

The gene calls are TRBV7-9 and TRBJ2-7; D possibly uses TRBD1 or TRBD2 (5 bases each). Germline V gene sequence: CDR1 SEHNR, CDR2 FQNEAQ (reference sequence). V was cut by 4 bases and J by 3 bases, with 10 bases left in between. CDR3 length: 13 amino acids. This chain's CDR3 is CASSSGRIYEQYF. Here the CDR3 DNA reads TGTGCCAGCAGCTCGGGACGGATCTACGAGCAGTACTTC.

The chain combines TRBV2 with TRBJ2-7; D perhaps matches TRBD2 (5 bases). V gave up 6 bases and J gave up 3 bases, with 15 bases separating them. This CDR3 spans 14 amino acids. Germline V gene data show CDR1 as SNHLY and CDR2 as FYNNEI. CDR3 coding DNA: TGTGCCAGCAGGCGGCAGGAGGCTTACTACGAGCAGTACTTC. Its translation is CASRRQEAYYEQYF.

The chain employs TRBV10-3 and TRBJ1-4; D gene uncertain. V lost 0 bases to trimming and J lost 5 bases, with 4 bases between them. The CDR3 spans 13 residues. The germline CDR1 and CDR2 sequences are ENHRY and SYGVKD. CDR3 DNA sequence: TGTGCCATCAGTGAGTCTCAAAATGAAAAACTGTTTTTT. Amino acid sequence: CAISESQNEKLFF.

V is TRBV6-6 and J is TRBJ2-1; D unresolved. Germline CDR1 MNHNY, CDR2 SVGAGI (reference sequence). CDR3 length: 11 residues. The V and J ends lost 6 bases and 7 bases respectively, with 7 bases between them. DNA for the CDR3: TGTGCCAGCAGGTTGGGAAATGAGCAGTTCTTC. This codes for CASRLGNEQFF.

This clone was counted only a few times. The V gene is TRBV4-3, the J gene TRBJ2-7; D is possibly TRBD1 (7 bases). The germline V gene has CDR1 LGHNA and CDR2 YSLEER. Trimming took off 0 bases at V and 1 base at J, with 10 bases between the two ends. The CDR3 loop spans 15 amino acids. The CDR3 sequence: CASSQEEGASYEQYF. The CDR3 coding sequence is TGCGCCAGCAGCCAAGAGGAGGGGGCATCCTACGAGCAGTACTTC.

The CDR3 reads CASRLGRDIYNEQFF. The CDR3 coding sequence is TGTGCCAGCAGATTGGGACGGGACATATACAATGAGCAGTTCTTC. The V call is TRBV7-9, the J call TRBJ2-1; a possible D gene is TRBD1 (6 bases). This CDR3 comprises 15 residues. Germline V gives CDR1 SEHNR, CDR2 FQNEAQ (reference sequence). Between the trimmed V and J ends, which lost 6 bases and 4 bases, there was a span of 16 bases.

V and J are TRBV5-1 and TRBJ2-7, with 13 positions matching TRBD2. This CDR3 is 15 amino acids long. V shed 3 bases and J 3 bases; nucleotides not matched to a gene: 3. Germline values: CDR1 SGHRS, CDR2 YFSETQ. CDR3 loop: CASSSGTSGNYEQYF. CDR3 nucleotide sequence: TGCGCCAGCAGCTCCGGGACTAGCGGGAACTACGAGCAGTACTTC.